Listed below are T cell receptor beta chains from one sample, sequenced in a study of T cell responses to AZD1222 COVID-19 vaccine. Generated by immunoSEQ multiplex PCR, the TCRdb table keeps only in-frame clones and is missing some. The sample lists some 100,000 clones, approximately 90% seen once, with over 6.5% in the top ten. The specimen was peripheral blood, collected on day 0 of AZD1222 vaccination. Every receptor here comes from an adult in good health. Each CDR3 is given without its conserved first and last residue. The order of the fields is clone size, V gene, CDR3 protein. Clone sizes are given selectively: once, few, many, or a class where the clone is expanded.

clone_size: NA
v_call: TRBV5-1
cdr3_aa: ASSLGADRYNSPLH

clone_size: NA
v_call: TRBV4-3
cdr3_aa: ASSQDFSSHTEAF

clone_size: NA
v_call: TRBV10-3
cdr3_aa: AISESRGVPGYSNQPQH

clone_size: NA
v_call: TRBV7-9
cdr3_aa: ASSIHRAGRETQY

clone_size: NA
v_call: TRBV2
cdr3_aa: ASNLDNPDTEAF

clone_size: NA
v_call: TRBV10-3
cdr3_aa: AISGGVAGGWETQY

clone_size: NA
v_call: TRBV3-1/TRBV3-2
cdr3_aa: ASSHYPWLGPSYNEQF

clone_size: NA
v_call: TRBV6-5
cdr3_aa: ASTPSGNTIY

clone_size: NA
v_call: TRBV10-3
cdr3_aa: AISDRETVRGYT

clone_size: NA
v_call: TRBV29-1
cdr3_aa: SGRTSTESDTQY

clone_size: NA
v_call: TRBV6-4
cdr3_aa: AGRDTSYEQY

clone_size: once
v_call: TRBV5-4
cdr3_aa: ASSLAGNQPQH

clone_size: NA
v_call: TRBV11-2
cdr3_aa: ASSSGGGVQETQY

clone_size: NA
v_call: TRBV7-9
cdr3_aa: ASSAPGTSGNEQF

clone_size: NA
v_call: TRBV6-5
cdr3_aa: ASSYSKREELF

clone_size: NA
v_call: TRBV6-6
cdr3_aa: ASSPLNYSNQPQH

clone_size: NA
v_call: TRBV6-6
cdr3_aa: ASSRETGNIGINEQY

clone_size: NA
v_call: TRBV6-5
cdr3_aa: ASTSGTGPYEQY

clone_size: NA
v_call: TRBV9
cdr3_aa: ASSSKGVGTQY

clone_size: NA
v_call: TRBV21-1
cdr3_aa: ASSKGGVGISQPQH

clone_size: NA
v_call: TRBV27
cdr3_aa: ASSLGRRETEAF